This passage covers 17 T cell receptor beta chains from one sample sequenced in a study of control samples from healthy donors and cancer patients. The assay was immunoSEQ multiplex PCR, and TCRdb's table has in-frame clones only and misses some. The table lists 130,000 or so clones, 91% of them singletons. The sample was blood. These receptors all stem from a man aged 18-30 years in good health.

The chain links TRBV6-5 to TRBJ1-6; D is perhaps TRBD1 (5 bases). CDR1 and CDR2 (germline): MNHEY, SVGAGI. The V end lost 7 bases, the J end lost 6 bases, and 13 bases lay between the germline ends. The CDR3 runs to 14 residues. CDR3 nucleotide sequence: TGTGCCAGCAACTTAGGACATACTAATTCACCCCTCCACTTT. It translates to CASNLGHTNSPLHF.

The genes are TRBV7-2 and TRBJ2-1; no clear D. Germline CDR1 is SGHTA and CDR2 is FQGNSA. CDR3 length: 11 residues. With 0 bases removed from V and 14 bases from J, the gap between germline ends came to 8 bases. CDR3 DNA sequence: TGTGCCAGCAGCTTAGCGAATGCGGAGTTCTTC. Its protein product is CASSLANAEFF. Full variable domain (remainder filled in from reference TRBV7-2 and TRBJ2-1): GAGVSQSPSNKVTEKGKDVELRCDPISGHTALYWYRQSLGQGLEFLIYFQGNSAPDKSGLPSDRFSAERTGGSVSTLTIQRTQQEDSAVYLCASSLANAEFFGPGTRLTVL.

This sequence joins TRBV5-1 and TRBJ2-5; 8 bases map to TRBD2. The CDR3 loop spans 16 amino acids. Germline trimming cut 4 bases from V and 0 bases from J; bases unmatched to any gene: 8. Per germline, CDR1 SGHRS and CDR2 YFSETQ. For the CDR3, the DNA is TGCGCCAGCAGCCCAGGCGCGGGGGGCCACCAAGAGACCCAGTACTTC. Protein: CASSPGAGGHQETQYF.

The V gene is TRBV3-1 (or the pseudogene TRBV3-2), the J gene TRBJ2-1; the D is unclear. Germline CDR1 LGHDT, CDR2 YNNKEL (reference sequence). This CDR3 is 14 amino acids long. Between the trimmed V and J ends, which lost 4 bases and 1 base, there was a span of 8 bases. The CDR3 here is CASSPDFSYNEQFF. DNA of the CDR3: TGTGCCAGCAGCCCAGACTTTTCCTACAATGAGCAGTTCTTC.

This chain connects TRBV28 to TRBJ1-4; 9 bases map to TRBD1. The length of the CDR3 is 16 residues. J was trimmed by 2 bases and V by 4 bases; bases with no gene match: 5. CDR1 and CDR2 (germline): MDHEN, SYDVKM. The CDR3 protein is CASSSRQGGTNEKLFF. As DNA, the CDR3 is TGTGCCAGCAGTTCTAGACAGGGGGGGACTAATGAAAAACTGTTTTTT. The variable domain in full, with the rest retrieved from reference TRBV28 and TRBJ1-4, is DVKVTQSSRYLVKRTGEKVFLECVQDMDHENMFWYRQDPGLGLRLIYFSYDVKMKEKGDIPEGYSVSREKKERFSLILESASTNQTSMYLCASSSRQGGTNEKLFFGSGTQLSVL.

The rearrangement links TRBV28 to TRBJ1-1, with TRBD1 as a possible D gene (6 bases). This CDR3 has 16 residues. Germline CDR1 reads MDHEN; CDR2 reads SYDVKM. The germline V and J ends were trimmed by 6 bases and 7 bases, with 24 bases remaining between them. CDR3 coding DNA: TGTGCCAGCAGCGGACTTAGACAGGCCTCAAGAGGTGAAGCTTTCTTT. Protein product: CASSGLRQASRGEAFF.

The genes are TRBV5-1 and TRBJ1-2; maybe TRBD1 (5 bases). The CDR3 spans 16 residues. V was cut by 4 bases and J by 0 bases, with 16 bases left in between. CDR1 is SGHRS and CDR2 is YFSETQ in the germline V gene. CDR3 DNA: TGCGCCAGCAGCGCGGTGGAGACAGCAACTAACTATGGCTACACCTTC. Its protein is CASSAVETATNYGYTF. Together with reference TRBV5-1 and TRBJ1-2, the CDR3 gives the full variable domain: KAGVTQTPRYLIKTRGQQVTLSCSPISGHRSVSWYQQTPGQGLQFLFEYFSETQRNKGNFPGRFSGRQFSNSRSEMNVSTLELGDSALYLCASSAVETATNYGYTFGSGTRLTVV.

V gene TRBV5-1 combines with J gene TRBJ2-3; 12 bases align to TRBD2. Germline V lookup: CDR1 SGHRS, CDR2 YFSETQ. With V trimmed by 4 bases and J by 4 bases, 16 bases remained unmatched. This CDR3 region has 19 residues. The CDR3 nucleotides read TGCGCCAGCAGCAGAGGACTAGCGGGGCCACCCAGCCCCCCAGATACGCAGTATTTT. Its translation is CASSRGLAGPPSPPDTQYF. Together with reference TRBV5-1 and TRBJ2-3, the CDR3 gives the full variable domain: KAGVTQTPRYLIKTRGQQVTLSCSPISGHRSVSWYQQTPGQGLQFLFEYFSETQRNKGNFPGRFSGRQFSNSRSEMNVSTLELGDSALYLCASSRGLAGPPSPPDTQYFGPGTRLTVL.

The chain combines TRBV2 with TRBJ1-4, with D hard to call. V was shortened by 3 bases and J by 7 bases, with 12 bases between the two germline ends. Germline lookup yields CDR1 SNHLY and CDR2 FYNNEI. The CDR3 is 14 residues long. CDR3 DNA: TGTGCCAGCAGTGAGGCACGGGAGGGTGAAAAACTGTTTTTT. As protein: CASSEAREGEKLFF.

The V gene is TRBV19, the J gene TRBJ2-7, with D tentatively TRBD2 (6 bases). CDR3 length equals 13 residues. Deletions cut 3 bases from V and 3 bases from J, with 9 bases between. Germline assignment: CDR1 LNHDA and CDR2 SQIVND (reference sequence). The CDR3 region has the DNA TGTGCCAGTAGTATGGACTACAACTACGAGCAGTACTTC. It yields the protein CASSMDYNYEQYF.

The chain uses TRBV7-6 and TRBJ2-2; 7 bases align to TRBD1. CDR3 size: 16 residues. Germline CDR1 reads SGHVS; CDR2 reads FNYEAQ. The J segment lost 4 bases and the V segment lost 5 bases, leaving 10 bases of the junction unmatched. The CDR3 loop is CASSRFRGQSTGELFF. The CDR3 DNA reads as TGTGCCAGCAGCCGCTTTAGGGGACAGTCCACCGGGGAGCTGTTTTTT.

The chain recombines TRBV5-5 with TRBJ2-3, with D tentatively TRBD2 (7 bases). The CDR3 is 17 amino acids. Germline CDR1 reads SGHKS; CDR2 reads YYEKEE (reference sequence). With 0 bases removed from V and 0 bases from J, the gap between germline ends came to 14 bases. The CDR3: CASSLEGGQRSTDTQYF. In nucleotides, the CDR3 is TGTGCCAGCAGCTTGGAGGGGGGGCAAAGGAGCACAGATACGCAGTATTTT.

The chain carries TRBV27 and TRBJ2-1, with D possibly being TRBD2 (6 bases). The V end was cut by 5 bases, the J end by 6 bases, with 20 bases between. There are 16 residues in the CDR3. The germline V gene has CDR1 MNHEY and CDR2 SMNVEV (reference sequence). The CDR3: CASSPLDPMGGNEQFF. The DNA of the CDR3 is TGTGCCAGCAGTCCACTAGACCCAATGGGGGGCAATGAGCAGTTCTTC.

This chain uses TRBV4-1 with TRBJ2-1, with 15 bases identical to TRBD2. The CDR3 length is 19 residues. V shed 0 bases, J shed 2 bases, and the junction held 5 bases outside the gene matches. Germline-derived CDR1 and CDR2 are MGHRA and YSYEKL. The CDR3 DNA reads TGCGCCAGCAGCCAAGAGATGGGGACTAGCGGGGGGCCCTACAATGAGCAGTTCTTC. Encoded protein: CASSQEMGTSGGPYNEQFF.

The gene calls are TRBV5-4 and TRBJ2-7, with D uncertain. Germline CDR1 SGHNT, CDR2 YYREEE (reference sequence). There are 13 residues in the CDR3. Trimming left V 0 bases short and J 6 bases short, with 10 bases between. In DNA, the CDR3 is TGTGCCAGCAGCTTGGGCACCAGTCTCGAGCAGTACTTC. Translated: CASSLGTSLEQYF.

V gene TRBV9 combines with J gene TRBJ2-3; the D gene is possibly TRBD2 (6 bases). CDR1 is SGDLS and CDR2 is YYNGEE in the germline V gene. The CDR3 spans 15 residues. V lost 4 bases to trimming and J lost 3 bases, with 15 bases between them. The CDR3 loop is CASSPRRDATDTQYF. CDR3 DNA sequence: TGTGCCAGCAGCCCCAGGAGGGATGCAACAGATACGCAGTATTTT.

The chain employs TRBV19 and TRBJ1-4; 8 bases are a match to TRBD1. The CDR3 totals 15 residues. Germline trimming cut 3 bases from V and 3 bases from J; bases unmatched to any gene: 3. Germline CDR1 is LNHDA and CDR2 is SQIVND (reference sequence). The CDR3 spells CASSMGRGPNEKLFF. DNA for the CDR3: TGTGCCAGTAGTATGGGCAGGGGGCCTAATGAAAAACTGTTTTTT.